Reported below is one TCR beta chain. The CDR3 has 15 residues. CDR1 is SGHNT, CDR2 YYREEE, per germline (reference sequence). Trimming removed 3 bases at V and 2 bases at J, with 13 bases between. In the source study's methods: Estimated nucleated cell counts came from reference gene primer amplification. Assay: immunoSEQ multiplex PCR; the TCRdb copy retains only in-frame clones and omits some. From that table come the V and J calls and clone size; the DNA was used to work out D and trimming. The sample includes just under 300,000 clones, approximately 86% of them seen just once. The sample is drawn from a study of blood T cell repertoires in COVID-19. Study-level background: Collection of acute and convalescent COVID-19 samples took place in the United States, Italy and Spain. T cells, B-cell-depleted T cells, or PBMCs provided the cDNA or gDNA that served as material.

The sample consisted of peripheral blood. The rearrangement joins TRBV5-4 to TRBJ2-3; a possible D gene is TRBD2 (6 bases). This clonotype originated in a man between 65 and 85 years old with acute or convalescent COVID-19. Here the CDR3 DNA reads TGTGCCAGCAGCTCCTTGGGACTCAACACAGATACGCAGTATTTT. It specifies CASSSLGLNTDTQYF. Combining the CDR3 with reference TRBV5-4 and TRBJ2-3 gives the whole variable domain ETGVTQSPTHLIKTRGQQVTLRCSSQSGHNTVSWYQQALGQGPQFIFQYYREEENGRGNFPPRFSGLQFPNYSSELNVNALELDDSALYLCASSSLGLNTDTQYFGPGTRLTVL.